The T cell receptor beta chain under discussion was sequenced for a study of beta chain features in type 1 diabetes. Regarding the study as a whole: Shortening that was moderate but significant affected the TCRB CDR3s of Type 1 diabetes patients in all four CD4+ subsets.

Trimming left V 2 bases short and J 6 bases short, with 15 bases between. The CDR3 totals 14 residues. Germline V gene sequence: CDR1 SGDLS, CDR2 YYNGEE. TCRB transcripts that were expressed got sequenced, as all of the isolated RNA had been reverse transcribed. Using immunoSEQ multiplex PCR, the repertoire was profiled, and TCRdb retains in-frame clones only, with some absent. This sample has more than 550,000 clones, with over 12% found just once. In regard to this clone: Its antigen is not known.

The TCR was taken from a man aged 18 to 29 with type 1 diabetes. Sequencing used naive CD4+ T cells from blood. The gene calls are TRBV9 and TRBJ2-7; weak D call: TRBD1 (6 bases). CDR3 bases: TGTGCCAGCAGCGTCTTCGACAGGCTTGGCGAGCAGTACTTC. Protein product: CASSVFDRLGEQYF.